A single sample is the source of the 28 T cell receptor beta chains below, sequenced in a study of OX40 agonist ivuxolimab in advanced cancers. Libraries came from the immunoSEQ multiplex PCR assay. TCRdb holds this immuneACCESS table with in-frame rearrangements only. Some clones are missing; in checked studies, unresolved V genes explain under half, and the rest has no known cause. Across this sample there are tens of thousands of clones, with roughly nine tenths seen only once. Around 2.7% of the sample goes to the ten largest clones. The sequencing used CD4+ or CD8+ T cells sorted from blood, collected in a trial of the OX40 agonist ivuxolimab. Receptor source: an adult with an advanced solid tumor such as melanoma, head and neck, liver or kidney cancer.

The chain has TRBV19 and TRBJ2-7; 8 nucleotides match TRBD1. The germline V gene has CDR1 LNHDA and CDR2 SQIVND (reference sequence). V dropped 1 base and J dropped 2; count of bases not matched to a gene: 1. This CDR3 has 14 amino acids. The CDR3 sequence is CASSIAQGAYEQYF. CDR3 nucleotides: TGTGCCAGTAGTATAGCACAGGGGGCCTACGAGCAGTACTTC.

The V and J genes are TRBV2 and TRBJ1-3, with D possibly TRBD1 on 5 matching bases. Deletions cut 4 bases from V and 8 bases from J, with 9 bases between. The CDR3 has 12 amino acids. Germline V gene sequence: CDR1 SNHLY, CDR2 FYNNEI. CDR3 nucleotide sequence: TGTGCCAGCAGTGTGTGGGGGGACACCATATATTTT. Translating it yields CASSVWGDTIYF.

This clone was seen a few times. This sequence joins TRBV19 and TRBJ1-1; 12 bases agree with TRBD1. CDR1 is LNHDA, CDR2 SQIVND, per germline (reference sequence). V shed 0 bases, J shed 10 bases, and the junction held 6 bases outside the gene matches. CDR3 size: 15 residues. CDR3 DNA: TGTGCCAGTAGTATAGATCCGGGACAGGGGGCGCGAGCTTTCTTT. Translation gives CASSIDPGQGARAFF.

The J gene is TRBJ2-7, the V gene TRBV19; tentative D call: TRBD1 (6 bases). V gave up 8 bases and J gave up 8 bases, with 13 bases separating them. CDR1 is LNHDA, CDR2 SQIVND, per germline (reference sequence). There are 11 residues in the CDR3. CDR3 amino acids: CASVQGYQQYF. The CDR3 coding sequence is TGTGCCAGTGTCCAGGGGTACCAGCAGTACTTC.

This clone is a singleton in its sample. Here the CDR3 DNA reads TGTGCCAGCAGTGGGGGGACACAAGTCCACGAGCAGTACTTC. Protein sequence: CASSGGTQVHEQYF. The V and J genes are TRBV28 and TRBJ2-7; the D call may be TRBD1 or TRBD2 (6 bases each). This CDR3 comprises 14 residues. V was shortened by 5 bases and J by 5 bases, with 16 bases between the two germline ends. Looked up from germline, CDR1 is MDHEN and CDR2 is SYDVKM. Drawing the rest from reference TRBV28 and TRBJ2-7, the complete variable domain is DVKVTQSSRYLVKRTGEKVFLECVQDMDHENMFWYRQDPGLGLRLIYFSYDVKMKEKGDIPEGYSVSREKKERFSLILESASTNQTSMYLCASSGGTQVHEQYFGPGTRLTVT.

The gene calls are TRBV9 and TRBJ2-2; D is ambiguous. The CDR3 has 13 amino acids. The germline V gene encodes CDR1 SGDLS and CDR2 YYNGEE. Deletions cut 4 bases from V and 7 bases from J, with 11 bases between. CDR3 in amino acids: CASSLDQIGELFF. CDR3 bases: TGTGCCAGCAGCCTAGACCAGATCGGGGAGCTGTTTTTT.

The chain recombines TRBV10-2 with TRBJ2-5; D call uncertain. The CDR3 totals 14 residues. Trimming removed 5 bases from V and 5 bases from J, with 15 bases in between. CDR1 WSHSY and CDR2 SAAADI come from the germline V gene. The CDR3: CASSPIDVRETQYF. Written as DNA, the CDR3 is TGCGCCAGCAGTCCTATAGACGTCAGGGAGACCCAGTACTTC.

The J gene is TRBJ2-5, the V gene TRBV2; D gene uncertain. The germline CDR1 and CDR2 sequences are SNHLY and FYNNEI. This CDR3 spans 13 amino acids. Trimming pared 6 bases from V and 4 bases from J, leaving 12 bases between. Here the CDR3 DNA reads TGTGCCAGCAGGTATGGGCGTGGAGAGACCCAGTACTTC. Protein product: CASRYGRGETQYF.

A note on this clone: Additional DNA sequences in this sample encode the identical CDR3. The chain carries TRBV28 and TRBJ2-7; D gene uncertain. CDR1 and CDR2 from the germline V gene are MDHEN and SYDVKM. V lost 4 bases and J 4 bases, leaving 5 bases between the germline ends. CDR3 size: 11 residues. As DNA, the CDR3 is TGTGCCAGCAGTTCCCGTTACGAGCAGTACTTC. Translating it yields CASSSRYEQYF.

The gene calls are TRBV10-3 and TRBJ2-5; 10 bases agree with TRBD1. The CDR3 extends over 16 amino acids. V was clipped by 4 bases and J by 5 bases; unmatched bases: 10. The germline CDR1 and CDR2 sequences are ENHRY and SYGVKD. CDR3 nucleotides: TGTGCCATCAGTGGAAGTCCTGGACAGGGGGTGGAGACCCAGTACTTC. Its protein product is CAISGSPGQGVETQYF.

The chain combines TRBV29-1 with TRBJ2-2; D is undetermined. Per germline, CDR1 SQVTM and CDR2 ANQGSEA. V was cut by 2 bases and J by 4 bases, with 5 bases left in between. The CDR3 consists of 12 residues. The CDR3 spells CSVERVTGELFF. The CDR3 DNA follows: TGCAGCGTTGAAAGGGTCACCGGGGAGCTGTTTTTT.

This rearrangement joins TRBV4-1 to TRBJ2-7; TRBD2 aligns across 10 bases. Germline V gene data show CDR1 as MGHRA and CDR2 as YSYEKL. The J segment lost 3 bases and the V segment lost 1 base, leaving 6 bases of the junction unmatched. The CDR3 contains 16 residues. The CDR3 sequence: CASSQAQLAGSYEQYF. CDR3 nucleotide sequence: TGCGCCAGCAGCCAAGCGCAACTAGCGGGAAGCTACGAGCAGTACTTC.

J is TRBJ1-3 and V is TRBV10-3, with D possibly being TRBD1 (5 bases). The CDR3 contains 14 residues. Trimming removed 6 bases from V and 1 base from J, with 10 bases in between. Germline CDR1 ENHRY, CDR2 SYGVKD. CDR3 coding DNA: TGTGCCATCAGCGGGACGGAGTCTGGAAACACCATATATTTT. Translating gives CAISGTESGNTIYF.

The chain carries TRBV2 and TRBJ1-5; 9 nucleotides line up with TRBD1. The CDR3 covers 15 residues. V was clipped by 5 bases and J by 2 bases; unmatched bases: 4. Per germline, CDR1 SNHLY and CDR2 FYNNEI. CDR3 in amino acids: CASSTGGIGNQPQHF. In DNA form, the CDR3 reads TGTGCCAGCAGTACAGGGGGCATTGGCAATCAGCCCCAGCATTTT.

V is TRBV7-2 and J is TRBJ1-4; D gene ambiguous. The V and J ends lost 8 bases and 5 bases respectively, with 12 bases between them. There are 13 residues in the CDR3. Germline CDR1 SGHTA, CDR2 FQGNSA. The CDR3 region has the DNA TGTGCCAGCTCAGGCGGCCTGAATGAAAAACTGTTTTTT. This encodes CASSGGLNEKLFF. The variable domain in full, completed from reference TRBV7-2 and TRBJ1-4, reads GAGVSQSPSNKVTEKGKDVELRCDPISGHTALYWYRQSLGQGLEFLIYFQGNSAPDKSGLPSDRFSAERTGGSVSTLTIQRTQQEDSAVYLCASSGGLNEKLFFGSGTQLSVL.

The J gene is TRBJ1-5, the V gene TRBV29-1, with D maybe TRBD1 (5 bases). CDR3 size: 14 residues. CDR1 and CDR2 from the germline V gene are SQVTM and ANQGSEA. The ends were cut back, 4 bases at V and 2 bases at J, with 12 bases in the middle. CDR3 nucleotide sequence: TGCAGCGTTGGCACCGCGGGGGGCAATCAGCCCCAGCATTTT. This encodes CSVGTAGGNQPQHF.

V usage is TRBV10-1 and J usage is TRBJ2-1, with TRBD2 matching 13 bases. The germline V gene encodes CDR1 WNHNN and CDR2 SYGVQD (reference sequence). This CDR3 spans 17 amino acids. Germline trimming cut 3 bases from V and 9 bases from J; bases unmatched to any gene: 11. Here the CDR3 DNA reads TGCGCCAGCAGTGACTCGGGCGACTGGACTAGCGGGAGTGAGCAGTTCTTC. It is translated as CASSDSGDWTSGSEQFF.

This sequence joins TRBV5-1 and TRBJ1-2; D is possibly TRBD1 (6 bases). CDR1 and CDR2 (germline): SGHRS, YFSETQ. The CDR3 is made up of 14 amino acids. Between the trimmed V and J ends, which lost 4 bases and 7 bases, there was a span of 17 bases. The CDR3 loop is CASSGSNRDGGYTF. The CDR3 coding sequence is TGCGCCAGCAGCGGCTCGAACAGGGACGGTGGCTACACCTTC.

The chain recombines TRBV19 with TRBJ1-4; D remains unclear. CDR1 LNHDA and CDR2 SQIVND come from the germline V gene (reference sequence). CDR3 length equals 15 residues. The V and J ends lost 0 bases and 7 bases respectively, with 12 bases between them. CDR3 residues: CASSIETGAAEKLFF. CDR3 DNA: TGTGCCAGTAGTATAGAGACGGGTGCGGCTGAAAAACTGTTTTTT.

J is TRBJ2-1 and V is TRBV19; 10 bases match TRBD2. The J segment lost 9 bases and the V segment lost 7 bases, leaving 6 bases of the junction unmatched. Germline V gene data show CDR1 as LNHDA and CDR2 as SQIVND (reference sequence). The CDR3 extends over 13 amino acids. CDR3 in DNA: TGTGCCAGTATGCTAGCGGGAGATGGTGAGCAGTTCTTC. It yields the protein CASMLAGDGEQFF.

A word on this clone: The junction departs from the called germline gene at one end, perhaps through a read error. The rearrangement uses TRBV7-7 and TRBJ2-1; D is uncertain. The CDR3 extends over 16 amino acids. CDR1 SSHAT and CDR2 FNYEAQ come from the germline V gene (reference sequence). The chain's CDR3 is CASSPRPLPAVDEQFF. DNA of the CDR3: TGTGCTAGCAGCCCCCGCCCCCTTCCGGCGGTCGATGAGCAGTTCTTC. The variable domain in full, completed from reference TRBV7-7 and TRBJ2-1, reads GAGVSQSPRYKVTKRGQDVTLRCDPISSHATLYWYQQALGQGPEFLTYFNYEAQPDKSGLPSDRFSAERPEGSISTLTIQRTEQRDSAMYRCASSPRPLPAVDEQFFGPGTRLTVL.

The chain is built from TRBV28 and TRBJ1-1; D call uncertain. CDR1 MDHEN and CDR2 SYDVKM come from the germline V gene. Trimming left V 5 bases short and J 3 bases short, with 7 bases between. The CDR3 is 12 residues long. The CDR3 DNA reads as TGTGCCAGCAGTGCCCGGGACACTGAAGCTTTCTTT. It encodes CASSARDTEAFF.

This chain joins TRBV5-6 and TRBJ1-2, with 7 bases matching TRBD1. The CDR3 runs to 15 residues. With V trimmed by 2 bases and J by 8 bases, 12 bases remained unmatched. Germline CDR1 and CDR2: SGHDT and YYEEEE. The CDR3, as DNA: TGTGCCAGCAGCTTTACAGGGGCCACCGTTGGGGGCTACACCTTC. Translating it yields CASSFTGATVGGYTF.

V and J are TRBV2 and TRBJ1-2; 8 bases align to TRBD1. The CDR3 has 14 amino acids. CDR1 and CDR2 (germline): SNHLY, FYNNEI. V was clipped by 1 base and J by 7 bases; unmatched bases: 5. The CDR3 sequence: CASSEGQGLGGYTF. In DNA, the CDR3 is TGTGCCAGCAGTGAAGGACAGGGGTTGGGTGGCTACACCTTC.

J is TRBJ1-2 and V is TRBV7-3, with D uncertain. Looked up from germline, CDR1 is SGHTA and CDR2 is FQGTGA. The CDR3 sequence is 13 residues long. V lost 3 bases and J lost 6, with 11 bases in between. CDR3 bases: TGTGCCAGCAGCTTCCCCGGCGGGGATGGCTACACCTTC. Translation: CASSFPGGDGYTF.

The chain joins TRBV28 to TRBJ1-5, with 8 bases that match TRBD1. This CDR3 is 15 amino acids long. CDR1 and CDR2 (germline): MDHEN, SYDVKM. V lost 6 bases to trimming and J lost 7 bases; unmatched junction nucleotides: 11. CDR3 DNA: TGTGCCAGCAGCCCTGTGGACAGGGCAGGGCAGCCCCAGCATTTT. The encoded protein is CASSPVDRAGQPQHF. Full variable domain (rest looked up from reference TRBV28 and TRBJ1-5): DVKVTQSSRYLVKRTGEKVFLECVQDMDHENMFWYRQDPGLGLRLIYFSYDVKMKEKGDIPEGYSVSREKKERFSLILESASTNQTSMYLCASSPVDRAGQPQHFGDGTRLSIL.

The V and J genes are TRBV4-2 and TRBJ2-1, with TRBD1 matching over 8 bases. V lost 1 base to trimming and J lost 6 bases; unmatched junction nucleotides: 5. Germline V gene lookup returns CDR1 LGHNA and CDR2 YNFKEQ. The CDR3 contains 15 residues. The CDR3 DNA follows: TGTGCCAGCAGCCAAGTGGGGACAGGCCCCAATGAGCAGTTCTTC. Protein: CASSQVGTGPNEQFF.

The chain joins TRBV13 to TRBJ2-4; D is uncertain. Germline V gene sequence: CDR1 PRHDT, CDR2 FYEKMQ (reference sequence). Trimming left V 2 bases short and J 0 bases short, with 8 bases between. The length of the CDR3 is 15 residues. DNA of the CDR3: TGTGCCAGCAGCTTAAGGCTGGGAGCCAAAAACATTCAGTACTTC. This translates into CASSLRLGAKNIQYF.